Reported below is one T cell receptor beta chain. This clonotype was picked up many times. There is no known antigen for this receptor. Per-base quality was not reported, and no clone a single base away is much larger than it. Counted from cysteine to phenylalanine, this CDR3 has 13 amino acids. The kept DNA is CDR3 alone, 39 bases in frame from the first base. In the germline V gene, CDR1 corresponds to ENHRY and CDR2 to SYGVKD. V lost 2 bases and J lost 3 bases, and the count of bases not matched to a germline gene is 1. To demonstrate the VDJtools post-analysis software, TCR beta repertoires were profiled from the peripheral blood of more than ten young patients with multiple sclerosis. The patients with multiple sclerosis were children and adolescents between about 6 and 15 years of age. Libraries were made using PCR. Sequencer: Illumina HiSeq 2500. To reduce PCR and sequencing biases, unique molecular identifiers were built into the TCR beta cDNA libraries. Every 1 to 10 million input T cells yielded approximately 500,000 cDNA molecules, meaning each molecule approximated one T cell. The same protocol used for the earlier healthy control dataset was applied to prepare and sequence the patient libraries. Within a given batch, samples were prepared together, multiplexed and sequenced on the same HiSeq lane. The study's own analysis went as follows. MIGEC handled the raw barcoded reads, throwing out single-read molecular identifier groups before consensus assembly and CDR3 extraction. Clonotype tables were post-analysed with VDJtools, and diversity was normalized by down-sampling all datasets to the smallest sample size. To correct batch-related cross-sample contamination, repertoire overlap clustering matched CDR3 amino acid sequences but not nucleotide sequences. TCRdb trimmed public reads at Q25 via fastp, called clones via MiXCR and kept in-frame beta chains. Each CDR3 protein gets just one entry, which takes the most common genes and DNA from the rows behind it. TCRdb's processing, not the authors', yielded these V and J calls. The sample profile shows approximately 150,000 distinct CDR3 sequences; around 28% of them were found once. The ten largest account for about 1.6% of the sample.

This specimen belongs to a study of post-analysis software for immune sequencing data (dated by TCRdb to 2015 to 2017). For context, the study as a whole: Relapsing-remitting, secondary progressive and progressive-relapsing multiple sclerosis were recorded as disease courses, and subtype annotation was lacking for some patients. A subset of samples was prepared in parallel using single-end sample barcoding, then pooled and co-amplified after Illumina adapter ligation. The patient repertoires were compared against around 11 previously published healthy control repertoires obtained from donors aged roughly 6 to 28 years.

Summary of the overall study and its limitations: The control group was slightly older than the multiple sclerosis patient group. Direct clustering with F measure revealed strong co-clustering of samples prepared in the same batch, which led to a batch-effect correction. About five TRBV segments, including TRBV5-6, TRBV5-1 and TRBV20-1, were significantly more frequent in patients than controls. Normalized Chao1 diversity was significantly lower in multiple sclerosis patients than controls, suggesting substantial peripheral T-cell clonal expansion.

This clonotype was sampled from a girl aged 5-17 years with multiple sclerosis. Sequencing was done on a sample of blood. This chain is built from TRBV10-3 and TRBJ2-7, with 7 bases aligning to TRBD2. The encoded CDR3 is CAISEGLVYEQYF. The DNA sequence follows: TGTGCCATCAGTGAGGGACTAGTCTACGAGCAGTACTTC.